This T cell receptor beta chain appears in the sequencing data of a study of control samples from healthy donors and cancer patients. Sequencing was performed with immunoSEQ multiplex PCR; in TCRdb, only in-frame clones are kept and a portion is missing. The table records tens of thousands of clones, roughly 85% of them present only once. The TCR originated in a man aged 55 to 70 with head and neck cancer. The sequencing input was PBMCs.

CDR3 region: CASSVRAGNSGNTIYF. CDR3 bases: TGTGCCAGCAGCGTAAGAGCTGGCAATTCTGGAAACACCATATATTTT. The chain is built from TRBV9 and TRBJ1-3; D is ambiguous. The CDR3 covers 16 residues. CDR1 is SGDLS and CDR2 is YYNGEE in the germline V gene. The ends were cut back, 1 base at V and 1 base at J, with 12 bases in the middle.